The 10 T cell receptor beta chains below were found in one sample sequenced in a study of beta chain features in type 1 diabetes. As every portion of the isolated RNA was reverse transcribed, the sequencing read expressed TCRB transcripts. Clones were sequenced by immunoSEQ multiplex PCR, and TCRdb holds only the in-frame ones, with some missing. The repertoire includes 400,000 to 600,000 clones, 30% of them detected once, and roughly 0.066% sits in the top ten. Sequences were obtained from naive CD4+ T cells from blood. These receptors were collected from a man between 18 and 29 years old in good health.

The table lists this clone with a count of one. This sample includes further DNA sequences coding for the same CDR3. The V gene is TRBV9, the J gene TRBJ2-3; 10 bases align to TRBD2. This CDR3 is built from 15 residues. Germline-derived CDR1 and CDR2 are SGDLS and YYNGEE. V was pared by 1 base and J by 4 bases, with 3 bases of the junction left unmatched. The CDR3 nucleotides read TGTGCCAGCAGCGTATTAGCGGGAGGCGCAGATACGCAGTATTTT. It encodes CASSVLAGGADTQYF. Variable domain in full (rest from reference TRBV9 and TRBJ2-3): DSGVTQTPKHLITATGQRVTLRCSPRSGDLSVYWYQQSLDQGLQFLIQYYNGEERAKGNILERFSAQQFPDLHSELNLSSLELGDSALYFCASSVLAGGADTQYFGPGTRLTVL.

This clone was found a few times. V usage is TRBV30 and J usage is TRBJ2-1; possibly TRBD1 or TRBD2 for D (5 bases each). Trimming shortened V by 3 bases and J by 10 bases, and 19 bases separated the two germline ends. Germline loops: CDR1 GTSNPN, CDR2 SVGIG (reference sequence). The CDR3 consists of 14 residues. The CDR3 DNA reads TGTGCCTGGAGGTACACCGGGACCCCGGGCGAGCAGTTCTTC. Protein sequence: CAWRYTGTPGEQFF. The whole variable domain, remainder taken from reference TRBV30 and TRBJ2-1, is SQTIHQWPATLVQPVGSPLSLECTVEGTSNPNLYWYRQAAGRGLQLLFYSVGIGQISSEVPQNLSASRPQDRQFILSSKKLLLSDSGFYLCAWRYTGTPGEQFFGPGTRLTVL.

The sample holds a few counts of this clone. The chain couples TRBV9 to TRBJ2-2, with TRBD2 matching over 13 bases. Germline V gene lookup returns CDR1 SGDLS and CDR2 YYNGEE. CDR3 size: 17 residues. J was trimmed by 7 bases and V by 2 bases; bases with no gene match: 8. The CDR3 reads CASSVTSGRIGGGELFF. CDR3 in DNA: TGTGCCAGCAGCGTGACTAGCGGGAGGATCGGCGGCGGGGAGCTGTTTTTT.

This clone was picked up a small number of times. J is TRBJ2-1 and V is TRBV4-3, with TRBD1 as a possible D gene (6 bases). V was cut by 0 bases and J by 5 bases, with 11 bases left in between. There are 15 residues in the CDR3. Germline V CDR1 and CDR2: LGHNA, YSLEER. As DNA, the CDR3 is TGCGCCAGCAGCCAAGATTACAGGGATCACAATGAGCAGTTCTTC. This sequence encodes CASSQDYRDHNEQFF.

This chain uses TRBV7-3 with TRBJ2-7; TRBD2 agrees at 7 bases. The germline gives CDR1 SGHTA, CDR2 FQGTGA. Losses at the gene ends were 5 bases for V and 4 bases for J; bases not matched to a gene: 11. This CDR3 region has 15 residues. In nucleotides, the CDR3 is TGTGCCAGCAGCCCGGGGGGATCAGCGTCATACGAGCAGTACTTC. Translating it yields CASSPGGSASYEQYF. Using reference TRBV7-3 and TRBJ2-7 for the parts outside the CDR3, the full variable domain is GAGVSQTPSNKVTEKGKYVELRCDPISGHTALYWYRQSLGQGPEFLIYFQGTGAADDSGLPNDRFFAVRPEGSVSTLKIQRTERGDSAVYLCASSPGGSASYEQYFGPGTRLTVT.

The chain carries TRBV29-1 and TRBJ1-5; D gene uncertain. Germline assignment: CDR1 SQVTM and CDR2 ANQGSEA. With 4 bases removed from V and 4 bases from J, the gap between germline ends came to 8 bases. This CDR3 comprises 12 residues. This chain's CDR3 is CSVAHSNQPQHF. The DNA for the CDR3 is TGCAGCGTTGCACACTCAAATCAGCCCCAGCATTTT. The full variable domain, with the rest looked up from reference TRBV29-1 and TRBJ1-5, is SAVISQKPSRDICQRGTSLTIQCQVDSQVTMMFWYRQQPGQSLTLIATANQGSEATYESGFVIDKFPISRPNLTFSTLTVSNMSPEDSSIYLCSVAHSNQPQHFGDGTRLSIL.

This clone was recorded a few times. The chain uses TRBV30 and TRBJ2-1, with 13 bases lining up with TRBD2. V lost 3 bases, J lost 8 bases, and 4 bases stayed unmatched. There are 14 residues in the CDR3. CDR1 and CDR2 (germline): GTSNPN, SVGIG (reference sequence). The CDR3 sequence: CAWRWTSGSDEQFF. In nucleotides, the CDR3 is TGTGCCTGGAGATGGACTAGCGGGAGCGATGAGCAGTTCTTC.

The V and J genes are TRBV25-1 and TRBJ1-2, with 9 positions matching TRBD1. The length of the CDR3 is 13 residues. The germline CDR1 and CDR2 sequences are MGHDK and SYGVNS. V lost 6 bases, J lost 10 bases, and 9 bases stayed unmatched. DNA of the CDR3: TGTGCCAGCAGCCCCCGGGACAGGGACGTCTACACCTTC. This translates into CASSPRDRDVYTF.

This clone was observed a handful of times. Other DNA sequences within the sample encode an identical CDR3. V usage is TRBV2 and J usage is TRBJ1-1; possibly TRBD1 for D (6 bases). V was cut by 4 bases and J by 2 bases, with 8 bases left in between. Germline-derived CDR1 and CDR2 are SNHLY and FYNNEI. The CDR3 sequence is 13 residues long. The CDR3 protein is CASSAQGNTEAFF. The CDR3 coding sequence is TGTGCCAGCAGTGCACAGGGTAACACTGAAGCTTTCTTT.

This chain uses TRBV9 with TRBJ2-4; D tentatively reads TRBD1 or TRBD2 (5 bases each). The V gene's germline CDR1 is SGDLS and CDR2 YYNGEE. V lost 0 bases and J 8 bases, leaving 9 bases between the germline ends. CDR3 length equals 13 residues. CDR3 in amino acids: CASSVGGDDIQYF. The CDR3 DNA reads TGTGCCAGCAGCGTAGGAGGGGACGACATTCAGTACTTC. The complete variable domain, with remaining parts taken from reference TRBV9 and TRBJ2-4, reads DSGVTQTPKHLITATGQRVTLRCSPRSGDLSVYWYQQSLDQGLQFLIQYYNGEERAKGNILERFSAQQFPDLHSELNLSSLELGDSALYFCASSVGGDDIQYFGAGTRLSVL.